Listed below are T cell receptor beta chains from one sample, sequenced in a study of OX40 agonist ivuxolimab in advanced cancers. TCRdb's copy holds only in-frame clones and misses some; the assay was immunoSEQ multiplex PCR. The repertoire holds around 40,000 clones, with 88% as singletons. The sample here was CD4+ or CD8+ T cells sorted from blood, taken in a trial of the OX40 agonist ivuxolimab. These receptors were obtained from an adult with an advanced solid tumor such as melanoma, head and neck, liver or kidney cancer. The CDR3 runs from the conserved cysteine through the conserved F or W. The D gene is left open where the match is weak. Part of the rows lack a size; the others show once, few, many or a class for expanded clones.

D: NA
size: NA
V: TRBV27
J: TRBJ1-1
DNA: TGTGCCAGCCAATCTGGGAACACTGAAGCTTTCTTT
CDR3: CASQSGNTEAFF

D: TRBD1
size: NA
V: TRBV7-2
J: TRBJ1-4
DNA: TGTGCCAGCAGCGGGACAGGGAACAATGAAAAACTGTTTTTT
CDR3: CASSGTGNNEKLFF

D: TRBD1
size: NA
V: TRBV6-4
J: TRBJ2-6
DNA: TGTGCCAGCAGCTTCCAGGGGGCAGGCGGGGCCAACGTCCTGACTTTC
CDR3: CASSFQGAGGANVLTF

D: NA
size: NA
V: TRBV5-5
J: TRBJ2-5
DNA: TGTGCCAGCACCCCCGTTGGGGAAGAGACCCAGTACTTC
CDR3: CASTPVGEETQYF

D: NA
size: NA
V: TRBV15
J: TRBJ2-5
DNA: TGTGCCACCAGCAACAGGGTGTCGGAGACCCAGTACTTC
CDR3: CATSNRVSETQYF

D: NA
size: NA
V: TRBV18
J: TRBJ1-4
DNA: TGTGCCAGCTCGCCGGACTTTTTCGTTCGTGAAAAACTGTTTTTT
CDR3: CASSPDFFVREKLFF

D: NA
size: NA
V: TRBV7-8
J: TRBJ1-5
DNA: TGTGCCAGCAGTCCATATGTAGGTCAGCCCCAGCATTTT
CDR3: CASSPYVGQPQHF

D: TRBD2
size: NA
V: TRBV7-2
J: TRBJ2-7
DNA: TGTGCCAGCAGCGGACGACTAGCGGGAGCCTCTTTGTACGAGCAGTACTTC
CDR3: CASSGRLAGASLYEQYF

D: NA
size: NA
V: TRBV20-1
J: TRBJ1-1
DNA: TGCAGTGCTAGAGTTGCCGAAGCTTTCTTT
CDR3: CSARVAEAFF

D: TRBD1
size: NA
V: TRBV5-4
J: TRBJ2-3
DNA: TGTGCCAGCAGCTTGGAGAGGACAGGGATAGTTTTCACAGATACGCAGTATTTT
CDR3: CASSLERTGIVFTDTQYF

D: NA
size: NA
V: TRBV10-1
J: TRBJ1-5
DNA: TGCGCCATGACAATAGGGGGGAGCGATCAGCCCCAGCATTTT
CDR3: CAMTIGGSDQPQHF

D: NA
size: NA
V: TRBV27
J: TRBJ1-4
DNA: TGTGCCAGCAGACCCCTCTGGGGGGCAACTAATGAAAAACTGTTTTTT
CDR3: CASRPLWGATNEKLFF

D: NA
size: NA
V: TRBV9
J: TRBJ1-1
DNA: TGTGCCAGCAGCGTAGCCTCTAGGGGGTTCACTGAAGCTTTCTTT
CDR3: CASSVASRGFTEAFF

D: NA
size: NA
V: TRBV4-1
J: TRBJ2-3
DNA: TGCGCCAGCAGCCAAGCGGGGTTAAGTACGCAGTATTTT
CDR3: CASSQAGLSTQYF

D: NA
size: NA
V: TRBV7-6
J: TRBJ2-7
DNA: TGTGCCAGCAGCTTAGGACAGAACTACGAGCAGTACTTC
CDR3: CASSLGQNYEQYF

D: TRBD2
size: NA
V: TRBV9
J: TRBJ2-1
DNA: TGTGCCAGCAGCGTAGGAGCTAGCGGGGGGCAGTTCTTC
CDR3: CASSVGASGGQFF

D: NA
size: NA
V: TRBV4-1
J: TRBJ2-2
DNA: TGCGCCAGCAGCCCCCTCCCCAGGCCCGGGGAGCTGTTTTTT
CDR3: CASSPLPRPGELFF

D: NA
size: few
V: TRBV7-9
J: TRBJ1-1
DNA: TGTGCCAGCAGCCTCGGTGGGGTAAACACTGAAGCTTTCTTT
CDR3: CASSLGGVNTEAFF

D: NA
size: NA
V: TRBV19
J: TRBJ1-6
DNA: TGTGCCAGTAGTATGGTGCAGACCTGGAATTCACCCCTCCACTTT
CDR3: CASSMVQTWNSPLHF

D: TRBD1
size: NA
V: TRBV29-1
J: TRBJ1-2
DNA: TGCAGCGTTCTCGCGACAGGGACCTATATCTCCCATGGCTACACCTTC
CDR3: CSVLATGTYISHGYTF

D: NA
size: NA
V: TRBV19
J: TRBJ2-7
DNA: TGTGCCAGTAGTATAGATCATGAGGCGACCTACGAGCAGTACTTC
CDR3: CASSIDHEATYEQYF

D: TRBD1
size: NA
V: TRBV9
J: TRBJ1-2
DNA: TGTGCCAGCAGCGTAGTTGCGGACAGGAGTCTTTGGGATGGCTACACCTTC
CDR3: CASSVVADRSLWDGYTF

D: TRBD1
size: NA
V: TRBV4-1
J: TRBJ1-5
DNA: TGCGCCAGCAGCCAACCGGGACAGTTCAATCAGCCCCAGCATTTT
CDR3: CASSQPGQFNQPQHF

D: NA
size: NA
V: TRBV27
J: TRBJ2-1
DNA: TGTGCCAGCAGTTTATCCACGCCCCGGGATGAGCAGTTCTTC
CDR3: CASSLSTPRDEQFF

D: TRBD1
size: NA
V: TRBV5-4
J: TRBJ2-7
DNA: TGTGCCAGCAGCTCTGACAGGGGCCGATCCTACGAGCAGTACTTC
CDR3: CASSSDRGRSYEQYF

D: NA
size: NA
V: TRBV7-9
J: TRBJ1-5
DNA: TGTGCCAGCAGCTTAGTCGGGGGTGGGCCCCAGCATTTT
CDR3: CASSLVGGGPQHF

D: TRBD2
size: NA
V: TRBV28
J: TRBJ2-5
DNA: TGTGCCAGCAGTTTGGAGGCGGGAGGGCAAGAGACCCAGTACTTC
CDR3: CASSLEAGGQETQYF

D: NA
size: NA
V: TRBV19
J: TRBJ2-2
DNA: TGTGCCAGTAGTATTGGTGGGTTGAACACCGGGGAGCTGTTTTTT
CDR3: CASSIGGLNTGELFF

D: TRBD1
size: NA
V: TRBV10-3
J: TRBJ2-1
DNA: TGTGCCATCACCGAGGGACAGGGGTCGTTTCAGGGTGAGCAGTTCTTC
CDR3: CAITEGQGSFQGEQFF

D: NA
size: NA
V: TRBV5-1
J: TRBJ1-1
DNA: TGCGCCAGCAGCTTGGTGGTCATGAACACTGAAGCTTTCTTT
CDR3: CASSLVVMNTEAFF

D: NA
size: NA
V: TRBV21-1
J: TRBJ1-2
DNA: TGTGCCAGCAGCAACCAATCCCTGGACAGAGACTATGGCTACACCTTC
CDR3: CASSNQSLDRDYGYTF

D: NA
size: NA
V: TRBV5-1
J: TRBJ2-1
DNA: TGCGCCAGCAGCTTGGTCAGGGAGTCCGATGAGCAGTTCTTC
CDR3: CASSLVRESDEQFF

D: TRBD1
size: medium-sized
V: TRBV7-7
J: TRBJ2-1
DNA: TGTGCTAGCAGCGAGGGGACAGGGGTGAAGAATGAGCAGTTCTTC
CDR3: CASSEGTGVKNEQFF

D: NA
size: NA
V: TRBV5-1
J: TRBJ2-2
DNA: TGCGCCAGCAGCATATACAACACCGGGGAGCTGTTTTTT
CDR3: CASSIYNTGELFF

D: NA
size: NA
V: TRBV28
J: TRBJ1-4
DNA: TGTGCCAGCAGAGAGAATTTAGGCCCGGGAAAACTGTTTTTT
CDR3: CASRENLGPGKLFF

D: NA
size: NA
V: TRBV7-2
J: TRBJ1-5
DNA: TGTGCCAGCAGCTTAGGTATAGGGAGGAAAGGATATCAGCCCCAGCATTTT
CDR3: CASSLGIGRKGYQPQHF

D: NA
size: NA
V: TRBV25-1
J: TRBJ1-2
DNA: TGTGCCAGCAACTCAGGGGCCGGTGGCTACACCTTC
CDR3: CASNSGAGGYTF

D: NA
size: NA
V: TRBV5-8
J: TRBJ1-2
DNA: TGTGCCAGCAGCCCAGTCAGGGGCCCGCGACATGGCTACACCTTC
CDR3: CASSPVRGPRHGYTF

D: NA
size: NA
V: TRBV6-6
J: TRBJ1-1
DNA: TGTGCCAGCAGCCGGGAGAACACTGAAGCTTTCTTT
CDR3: CASSRENTEAFF

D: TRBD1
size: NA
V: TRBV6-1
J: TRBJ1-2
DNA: TGTGCCAGCAGTCATGACAGGGGCTCTGGCTACACCTTC
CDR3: CASSHDRGSGYTF

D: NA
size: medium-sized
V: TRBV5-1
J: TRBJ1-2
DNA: TGCGCCAGCAGCCTTACGAGACAGGAGGTCTATGGCTACACCTTC
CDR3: CASSLTRQEVYGYTF

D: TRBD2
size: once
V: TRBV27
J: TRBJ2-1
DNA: TGTGCCAGCAGTTTTCTCGGACTAGCGGGGCCGTCCTACAATGAGCAGTTCTTC
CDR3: CASSFLGLAGPSYNEQFF

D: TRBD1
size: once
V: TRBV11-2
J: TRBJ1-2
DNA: TGTGCCAGCAGCTTAGGAACAGGGGTCAAGGGCTATGGCTACACCTTC
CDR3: CASSLGTGVKGYGYTF

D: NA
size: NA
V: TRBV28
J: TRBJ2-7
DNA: TGTGCCAGCAGCCACACAGATTACGAGCAGTACTTC
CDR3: CASSHTDYEQYF

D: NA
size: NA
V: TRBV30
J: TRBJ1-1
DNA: TGTGCCTGGAGTCCCACTGAAGCTTTCTTT
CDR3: CAWSPTEAFF

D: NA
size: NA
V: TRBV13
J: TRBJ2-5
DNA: TGTGCCAGCAGCTTAGGTTGGACCCAAGAGACCCAGTACTTC
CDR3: CASSLGWTQETQYF